What follows are 8 T cell receptor beta chains derived from one specimen sequenced in a study of cytomegalovirus exposure and HLA in healthy donors. It was with 60 Vbeta and 13 Jbeta primers that the PCR ran. The repertoire was sequenced with immunoSEQ multiplex PCR; TCRdb's copy has only in-frame clones and lacks some. The sample lists 120,000 to 150,000 clones, around 66% occurring once. Sequencing used PBMCs. These receptors were taken from a woman aged 25 to 39 in good health and CMV-seropositive.

With regard to this clone: One end of the junction fails to match germline, which may point to a read error. The sample holds other DNA sequences that translate to the same CDR3. The V call is TRBV6-1, the J call TRBJ1-1; the match to TRBD1 covers 9 bases. Germline loops: CDR1 MNHNS, CDR2 SASEGT. This CDR3 comprises 15 residues. The DNA for the CDR3 is TGTGCCAGCGCACCGCTACAGGGGGCCCACACTGAGGCTTTCTTT. This gives the protein CASAPLQGAHTEAFF.

This clone appeared once. The chain couples TRBV5-5 to TRBJ2-5; D not certain. There are 14 residues in the CDR3. V was shortened by 4 bases and J by 5 bases, with 15 bases between the two germline ends. Germline assignment: CDR1 SGHKS and CDR2 YYEKEE (reference sequence). The CDR3 loop is CASSPRPTGETQYF. The CDR3 DNA is TGTGCCAGCAGCCCCCGCCCGACCGGGGAGACCCAGTACTTC. Drawing the rest from reference TRBV5-5 and TRBJ2-5, the complete variable domain is DAGVTQSPTHLIKTRGQQVTLRCSPISGHKSVSWYQQVLGQGPQFIFQYYEKEERGRGNFPDRFSARQFPNYSSELNVNALLLGDSALYLCASSPRPTGETQYFGPGTRLLVL.

The chain couples TRBV5-1 to TRBJ1-1, with 8 bases aligning to TRBD1. CDR1 and CDR2 (germline): SGHRS, YFSETQ. The V and J ends lost 3 bases and 2 bases, in that order; junction bases with no gene match: 6. The CDR3 is 15 residues long. CDR3 coding DNA: TGCGCCAGCAGCTCCCTAGGACAGGGAAACACTGAAGCTTTCTTT. It specifies CASSSLGQGNTEAFF.

This clone appeared a few times. The chain recombines TRBV27 with TRBJ2-7, with D possibly being TRBD1 (6 bases). V lost 5 bases and J 4 bases, leaving 21 bases between the germline ends. The CDR3 has 16 amino acids. CDR1 is MNHEY and CDR2 is SMNVEV in the germline V gene (reference sequence). The CDR3 here is CASSLTGWGTLYEQYF. The CDR3 DNA is TGTGCCAGCAGTCTCACAGGGTGGGGGACCCTATACGAGCAGTACTTC.

This chain uses TRBV28 with TRBJ1-2; no clear D. In germline, CDR1 is MDHEN, CDR2 SYDVKM. V lost 6 bases, J lost 7 bases, and 9 bases lay in between. The CDR3 contains 11 residues. In DNA, the CDR3 is TGTGCCAGCAGACCAGCGATTGGCTACACCTTC. This codes for CASRPAIGYTF.

The chain is built from TRBV19 and TRBJ2-5; 10 bases agree with TRBD2. The DNA end favors TRBJ2-7, so the J call may be wrong. This CDR3 is built from 16 residues. Germline V gives CDR1 LNHDA, CDR2 SQIVND (reference sequence). CDR3 amino acids: CASGARRTSGDYEQYF. The CDR3 DNA sequence: TGTGCCAGTGGGGCACGTCGGACTAGCGGAGATTACGAGCAGTACTTC.

This chain uses TRBV7-9 with TRBJ2-7; D may be TRBD1 (5 bases). Germline-derived CDR1 and CDR2 are SEHNR and FQNEAQ (reference sequence). This CDR3 has 14 residues. Trimming removed 3 bases at V and 4 bases at J, with 13 bases between. The chain's CDR3 is CASSFPGKGYEQYF. The CDR3 bases are TGTGCCAGCAGCTTCCCAGGGAAAGGGTACGAGCAGTACTTC.

The J gene is TRBJ2-7, the V gene TRBV27; possibly TRBD1 for D (6 bases). This CDR3 is 15 amino acids long. Trimming stripped 4 bases from V and 6 bases from J, with 19 bases between. Germline CDR1 reads MNHEY; CDR2 reads SMNVEV (reference sequence). This CDR3 is CASSSRWGPGVEQYF. CDR3 nucleotides: TGTGCCAGCAGTTCCCGGTGGGGGCCCGGGGTCGAGCAGTACTTC.